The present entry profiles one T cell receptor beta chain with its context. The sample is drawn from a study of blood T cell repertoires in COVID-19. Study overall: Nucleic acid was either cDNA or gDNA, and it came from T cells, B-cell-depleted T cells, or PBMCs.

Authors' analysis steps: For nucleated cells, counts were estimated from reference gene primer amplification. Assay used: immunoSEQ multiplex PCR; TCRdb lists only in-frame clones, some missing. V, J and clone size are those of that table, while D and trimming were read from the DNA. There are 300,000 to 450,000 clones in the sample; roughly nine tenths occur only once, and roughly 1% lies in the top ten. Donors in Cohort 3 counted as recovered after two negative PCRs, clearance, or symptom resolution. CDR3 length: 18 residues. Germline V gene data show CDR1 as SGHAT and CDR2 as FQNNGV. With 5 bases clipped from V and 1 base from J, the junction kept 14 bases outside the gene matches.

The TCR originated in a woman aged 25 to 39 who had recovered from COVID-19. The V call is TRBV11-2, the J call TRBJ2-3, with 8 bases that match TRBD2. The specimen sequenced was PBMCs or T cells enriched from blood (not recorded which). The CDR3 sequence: CASSQEARGVPGTDTQYF. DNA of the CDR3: TGTGCCAGCAGCCAGGAGGCGCGGGGGGTCCCCGGCACAGATACGCAGTATTTT.